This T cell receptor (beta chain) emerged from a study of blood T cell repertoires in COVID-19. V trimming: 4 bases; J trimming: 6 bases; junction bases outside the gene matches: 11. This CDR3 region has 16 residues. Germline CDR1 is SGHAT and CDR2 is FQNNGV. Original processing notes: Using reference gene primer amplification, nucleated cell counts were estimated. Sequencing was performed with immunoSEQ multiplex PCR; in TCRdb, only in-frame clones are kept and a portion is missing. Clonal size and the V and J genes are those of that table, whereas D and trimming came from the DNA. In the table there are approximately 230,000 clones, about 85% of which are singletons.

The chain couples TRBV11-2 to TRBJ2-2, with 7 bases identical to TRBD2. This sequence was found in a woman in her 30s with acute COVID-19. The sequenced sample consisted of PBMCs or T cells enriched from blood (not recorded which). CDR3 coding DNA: TGTGCCAGCAGCTATCGCTCAGGACTAGGATCCGGGGAGCTGTTTTTT. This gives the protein CASSYRSGLGSGELFF.